This TCR beta chain was recorded in a study of OX40 agonist ivuxolimab in advanced cancers. As for the study in general: Participants could have had prior anti-PD-1, anti-PD-L1 or anti-CTLA-4 therapy, and roughly 40% had some.

Produced via immunoSEQ multiplex PCR; TCRdb's table is partial and in-frame only. The data show roughly 55,000 clones, about 80% seen once. General study points: At doses 0.1 to 3.0 mg/kg, CD4+ and CD8+ clones expanded.

A remark on this clone: What it binds is not known.

The length of the CDR3 is 13 residues. V was clipped by 4 bases and J by 5 bases, with 11 bases between them. Germline V gene lookup returns CDR1 KGHSH and CDR2 LQKENI. This receptor was identified in an adult with an advanced solid tumor such as melanoma, head and neck, liver or kidney cancer. This chain joins TRBV18 and TRBJ2-5, with a possible D match to TRBD1 (5 bases). This sample comprised CD4+ or CD8+ T cells sorted from blood, obtained in a trial of the OX40 agonist ivuxolimab. The CDR3 coding sequence is TGTGCCAGCTCACAGGACACAGCCGAGACCCAGTACTTC. Protein: CASSQDTAETQYF.